These T cell receptor beta chains were read from a single sample in a study of shared clonotypes between healthy human individuals. Method: immunoSEQ multiplex PCR; TCRdb's copy keeps in-frame clones and lacks some. The data show 2 million to 3 million clones, 80% to 95% seen once. The sample consisted of naive CD4+ T cells from PBMCs. These receptors came from a man aged 18 to 29 in good health. Some clones in this sample may be carry-over from other donors' samples. Each CDR3 is given with its conserved first and last residue. A D gene is named only where the DNA matches it firmly. Clone size, where shown, is once, few, many, or a class for clones that have expanded.

>TRBV5-1|-|TRBJ1-1|-
TGCGCCAGCGGCGCGGGTACGGCGGCCGTATTGAACACTGAAGCTTTCTTT
CASGAGTAAVLNTEAFF
>TRBV7-3|-|TRBJ2-3|-
TGTGCCAGCAGCCAGGGGGGATACAACACAGATACGCAGTATTTT
CASSQGGYNTDTQYF
>TRBV29-1|-|TRBJ2-7|TRBD1
TGCAGCGTTGTCCGGGACAGGAGTCCCTACGAGCAGTACTTC
CSVVRDRSPYEQYF
>TRBV28|-|TRBJ2-1|TRBD2
TGTGCCAGCCCGGCTAGCGGGACAGATGAGCAGTTCTTC
CASPASGTDEQFF
>TRBV28|-|TRBJ1-1|TRBD1
TGTGCCAGCAGTCCCCGACAGGGTAGGAAGGGCACTGAAGCTTTCTTT
CASSPRQGRKGTEAFF
>TRBV7-9|few|TRBJ1-5|-
TGTGCCAGCGGGAAGAGGGGGGCCCATGAGCCCCAGCATTTT
CASGKRGAHEPQHF
>TRBV2|once|TRBJ2-3|-
TGTGCCAGCGGACCGGGACCGAGCACAGATACGCAGTATTTT
CASGPGPSTDTQYF
>TRBV19|-|TRBJ1-5|-
TGTGCCACCTCCGGGGGGCCCAACAATCAGCCCCAGCATTTT
CATSGGPNNQPQHF
>TRBV2|few|TRBJ1-3|-
TGTGCCAGCAGTGGTGGGTCTGGAAACACCATATATTTT
CASSGGSGNTIYF
>TRBV5-1|once|TRBJ2-3|-
TGCGCCAGCAGCGAGGACAGCACAGATACGCAGTATTTT
CASSEDSTDTQYF
>TRBV5-6|-|TRBJ2-3|-
TGTGCCAGCAGCTTGTGGGCGACAGATACGCAGTATTTT
CASSLWATDTQYF
>TRBV11-1|-|TRBJ2-7|TRBD2
TGTGCCAGCAGCTTAGTAGGCGGGAGGGCCGCCCACGAGCAGTACTTC
CASSLVGGRAAHEQYF
>TRBV29-1|few|TRBJ1-1|-
TGCAGCGTCAGGGACTTGGACACTGAAGCTTTCTTT
CSVRDLDTEAFF
>TRBV5-6|-|TRBJ2-1|-
TGTGCCAGCAGCTTAACCCTCAATGAGCAGTTCTTC
CASSLTLNEQFF
>TRBV28|-|TRBJ2-3|TRBD2
TGTGCCAGCACTCCCGCGGGGGAGGGGACAGATACGCAGTATTTT
CASTPAGEGTDTQYF
>TRBV2|-|TRBJ1-6|-
TGTGCCAGCAGTGATAGCGGGGGCAACCTTGGTTCACCCCTCCACTTT
CASSDSGGNLGSPLHF
>TRBV5-1|-|TRBJ2-5|TRBD1
TGCGCCAGCAGAAGGACAGGGGGCTTTCCCGAGACCCAGTACTTC
CASRRTGGFPETQYF
>TRBV28|-|TRBJ2-5|TRBD2
TGTGCCAGCAGCCGAACTAGCGGGAGGCCCGCGGAGACCCAGTACTTC
CASSRTSGRPAETQYF
>TRBV28|-|TRBJ2-1|TRBD2
TGTGCCAGCAGTTTATGGGTATTGACTAGCGGATACAATGAGCAGTTCTTC
CASSLWVLTSGYNEQFF
>TRBV19|-|TRBJ1-1|-
TGTGCCAGTAGTGTGACTTTGAACACTGAAGCTTTCTTT
CASSVTLNTEAFF
>TRBV6-5|-|TRBJ1-2|-
TGTGCCAGCAGGCCCGGGACATCCGGGGGCTACACCTTC
CASRPGTSGGYTF
>TRBV6-5|-|TRBJ2-7|TRBD2
TGTGCCAGCAGCCTTCTGGGACTAAACGAGCAGTACTTC
CASSLLGLNEQYF
>TRBV7-9|-|TRBJ1-1|-
TGTGCCAGCAGCTTAGGAGAGAACACTGAAGCTTTCTTT
CASSLGENTEAFF
>TRBV4-1|-|TRBJ2-5|TRBD1
TGCGCCAGCAGCCACCTTAGGATCAGGACAGGGCAAGAGACCCAGTACTTC
CASSHLRIRTGQETQYF
>TRBV28|-|TRBJ2-7|TRBD1
TGTGCCAGCAGTTCTCGACAGGGGTACGAGCAGTACTTC
CASSSRQGYEQYF
>TRBV18|-|TRBJ2-7|-
TGTGCCAGCTCACTAACCCAAGGGGCCTACGAGCAGTACTTC
CASSLTQGAYEQYF
>TRBV7-3|-|TRBJ2-3|-
TGTGCCAGCAGCTTAAGGGGGATACGGTCCCGAGATACGCAGTATTTT
CASSLRGIRSRDTQYF
>TRBV9|-|TRBJ2-1|-
TGTGCCAGCAGCGCCCAAGCGGGCTCCTACAATGAGCAGTTCTTC
CASSAQAGSYNEQFF
>TRBV4-1|-|TRBJ1-6|TRBD1
TGCGCCAGCAGCCAAGAAGGGACAGGGGGATATTCACCCCTCCACTTT
CASSQEGTGGYSPLHF
>TRBV5-1|-|TRBJ2-1|TRBD2
TGCGCCAGCAGCCGCTATGGGACTAGCGGGATCCAGCAGTTCTTC
CASSRYGTSGIQQFF
>TRBV7-9|-|TRBJ1-2|-
TGTGCCAGCAGCTTTTCGGCTCCGGCCTATGGCTACACCTTC
CASSFSAPAYGYTF
>TRBV7-2|-|TRBJ2-7|-
TGTGCCAGCAGCTTAGTCGGCGAGCAGTACTTC
CASSLVGEQYF
>TRBV29-1|-|TRBJ2-3|-
TGCAGCGTTGGGGGTTTTCCCACAGATACGCAGTATTTT
CSVGGFPTDTQYF
>TRBV15|-|TRBJ2-1|TRBD2
TGTGCCACCAGCAGGGGGGGGACTAGCGGGAGTGAGGATGAGCAGTTCTTC
CATSRGGTSGSEDEQFF
>TRBV7-6|-|TRBJ1-5|-
TGTGCCAGCAAACAGGACAGAAATCAGCCCCAGCATTTT
CASKQDRNQPQHF
>TRBV28|-|TRBJ2-7|-
TGTGCCAGCAGTTCTCCAGCGGCCTACGAGCAGTACTTC
CASSSPAAYEQYF
>TRBV4-1|once|TRBJ1-5|-
TGCGCCAGCAGCCAATTCCAGTCGGCCTCGCGGTATAGCAATCAGCCCCAGCATTTT
CASSQFQSASRYSNQPQHF
>TRBV10-1|-|TRBJ2-3|-
TGCGCCAGCAGTGAGCCGGGCATCACAGATACGCAGTATTTT
CASSEPGITDTQYF
>TRBV7-2|-|TRBJ2-5|-
TGTGCCAGCAGCCGAAGGACGGGACAAGAGACCCAGTACTTC
CASSRRTGQETQYF
>TRBV7-9|-|TRBJ2-3|TRBD1
TGTGCCAGCAGCTGGGGAGGGGGACAGGGGCTAGATACGCAGTATTTT
CASSWGGGQGLDTQYF
>TRBV7-3|-|TRBJ2-3|-
TGTGCCAGCAGCTTAATAGTCGGGGTGCACCCAGATACGCAGTATTTT
CASSLIVGVHPDTQYF
>TRBV15|-|TRBJ2-7|TRBD2
TGTGCCACCAGCAGAGTAGCGGGAGGCTACGAGCAGTACTTC
CATSRVAGGYEQYF
>TRBV5-4|-|TRBJ1-2|TRBD1
TGTGCCAGCAGACTACGACAGGGGGCATACGGTGGCTACACCTTC
CASRLRQGAYGGYTF
>TRBV7-3|-|TRBJ1-2|-
TGTGCCAGCAGCTGGGAGACAGGAAACTATGGCTACACCTTC
CASSWETGNYGYTF
>TRBV4-1|-|TRBJ2-3|-
TGCGCCAGCAGCCAAGGACTAGTTAGAACAGATACGCAGTATTTT
CASSQGLVRTDTQYF
>TRBV6-6|-|TRBJ2-7|-
TGTGCCAGCAGCCCCGACAGGAGCTCCTACGAGCAGTACTTC
CASSPDRSSYEQYF
>TRBV30|-|TRBJ2-1|TRBD2
TGTGCCTGCCCGGGACTAGCGGGAGAGGAGAGGTTCTTC
CACPGLAGEERFF
>TRBV27|once|TRBJ1-5|TRBD1
TGTGCCAGCAGTTTACACCGGGGACAGGGGCATCAGCCCCAGCATTTT
CASSLHRGQGHQPQHF
>TRBV28|-|TRBJ1-4|TRBD1
TGTGCCAGCAGTTCCTCACGGGGGACAGGGAATGAAAAACTGTTTTTT
CASSSSRGTGNEKLFF
>TRBV5-1|-|TRBJ1-2|-
TGCGCCAGCAGCTTATCGACAGGAAACTATGGCTACACCTTC
CASSLSTGNYGYTF
>TRBV10-3|-|TRBJ2-1|TRBD2
TGTGCCATCAACCCTAGCGGGGACCTCAATGAGCAGTTCTTC
CAINPSGDLNEQFF
>TRBV18|-|TRBJ1-1|-
TGTGCCAGCTCACCAGTAGCAGGAGTGAACACTGAAGCTTTCTTT
CASSPVAGVNTEAFF
>TRBV5-1|-|TRBJ2-7|-
TGCGCCAGCAGCCTAGGAGAGTCAAGGTCCTCGGGCGAGCAGTACTTC
CASSLGESRSSGEQYF
>TRBV18|-|TRBJ2-3|-
TGTGCCAGCTCACCCGGACAGAACACAGATACGCAGTATTTT
CASSPGQNTDTQYF